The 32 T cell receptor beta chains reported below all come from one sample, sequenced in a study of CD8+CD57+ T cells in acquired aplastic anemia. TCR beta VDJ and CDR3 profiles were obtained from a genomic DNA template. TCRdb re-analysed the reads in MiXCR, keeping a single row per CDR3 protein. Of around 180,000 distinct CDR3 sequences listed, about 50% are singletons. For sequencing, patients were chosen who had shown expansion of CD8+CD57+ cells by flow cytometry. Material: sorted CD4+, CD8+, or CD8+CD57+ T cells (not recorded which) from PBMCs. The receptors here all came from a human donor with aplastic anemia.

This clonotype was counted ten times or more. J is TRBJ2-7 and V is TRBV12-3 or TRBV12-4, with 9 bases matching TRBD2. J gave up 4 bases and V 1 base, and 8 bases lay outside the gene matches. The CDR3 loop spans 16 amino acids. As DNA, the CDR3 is TGTGCCAGCAGTTTAGATATATTAGCGGGGGCTTACGAGCAGTACTTC. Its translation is CASSLDILAGAYEQYF.

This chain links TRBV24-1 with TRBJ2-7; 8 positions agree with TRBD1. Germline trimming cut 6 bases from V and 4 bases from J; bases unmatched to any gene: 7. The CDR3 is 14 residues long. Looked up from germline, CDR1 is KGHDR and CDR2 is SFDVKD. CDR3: CATSSGTGQYEQYF. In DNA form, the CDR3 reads TGTGCCACCAGTTCCGGGACAGGTCAATACGAGCAGTACTTC.

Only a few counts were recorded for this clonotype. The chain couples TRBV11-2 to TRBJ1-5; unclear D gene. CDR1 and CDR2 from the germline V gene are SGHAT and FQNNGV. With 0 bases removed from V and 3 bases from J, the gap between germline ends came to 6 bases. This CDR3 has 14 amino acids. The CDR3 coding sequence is TGTGCCAGCAGCTTAGATAGGAACAATCAGCCCCAGCATTTT. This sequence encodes CASSLDRNNQPQHF.

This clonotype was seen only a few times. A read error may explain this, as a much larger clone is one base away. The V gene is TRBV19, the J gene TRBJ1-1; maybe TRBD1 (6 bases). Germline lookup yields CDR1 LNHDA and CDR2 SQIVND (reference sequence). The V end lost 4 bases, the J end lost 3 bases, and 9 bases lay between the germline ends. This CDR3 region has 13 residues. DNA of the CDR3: TGTGCCAGTAGTAATCCAGGGGACACTGAAGCTTTCTTT. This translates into CASSNPGDTEAFF.

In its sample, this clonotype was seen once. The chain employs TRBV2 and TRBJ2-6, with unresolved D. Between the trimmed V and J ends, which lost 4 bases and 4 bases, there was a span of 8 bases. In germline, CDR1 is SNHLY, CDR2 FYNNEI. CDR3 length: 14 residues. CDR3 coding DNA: TGTGCCAGCAGTGCGGAGAGGGGGGCCAACGTCCTGACTTTC. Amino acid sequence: CASSAERGANVLTF.

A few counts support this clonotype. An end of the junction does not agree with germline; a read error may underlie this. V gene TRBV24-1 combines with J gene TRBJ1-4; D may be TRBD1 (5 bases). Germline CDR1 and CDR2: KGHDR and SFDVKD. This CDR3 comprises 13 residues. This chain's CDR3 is CATRSGTNEKLFF. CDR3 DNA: TGTGCCACCAGATCCGGGACTAACGAAAAACTGTTTTTT.

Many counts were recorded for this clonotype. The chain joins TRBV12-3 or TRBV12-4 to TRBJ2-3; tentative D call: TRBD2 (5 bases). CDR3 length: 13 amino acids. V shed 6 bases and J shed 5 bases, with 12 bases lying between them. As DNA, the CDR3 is TGTGCCAGCAGGCGGCGGGCCGTAGATACGCAGTATTTT. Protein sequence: CASRRRAVDTQYF.

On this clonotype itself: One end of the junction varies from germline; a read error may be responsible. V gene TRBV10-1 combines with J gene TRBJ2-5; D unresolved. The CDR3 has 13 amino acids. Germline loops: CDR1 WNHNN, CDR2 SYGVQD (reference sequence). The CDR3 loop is CASSSWARETQYF. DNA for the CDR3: TGTGCCAGCAGCTCCTGGGCGCGAGAGACCCAGTACTTC.

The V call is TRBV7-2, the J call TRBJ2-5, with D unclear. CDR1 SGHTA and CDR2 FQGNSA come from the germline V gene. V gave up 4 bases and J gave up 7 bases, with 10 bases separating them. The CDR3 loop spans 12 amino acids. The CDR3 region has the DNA TGTGCCAGCAGCTCCACCCGCGGGACCCAGTACTTC. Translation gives CASSSTRGTQYF.

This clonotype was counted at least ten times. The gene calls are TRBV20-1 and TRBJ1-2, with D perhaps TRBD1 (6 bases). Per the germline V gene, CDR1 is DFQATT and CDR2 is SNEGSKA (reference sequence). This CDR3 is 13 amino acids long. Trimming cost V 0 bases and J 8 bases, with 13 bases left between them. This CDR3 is CSARDRGGLGYTF. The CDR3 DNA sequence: TGCAGTGCTAGAGATCGGGGGGGGCTGGGCTACACCTTC.

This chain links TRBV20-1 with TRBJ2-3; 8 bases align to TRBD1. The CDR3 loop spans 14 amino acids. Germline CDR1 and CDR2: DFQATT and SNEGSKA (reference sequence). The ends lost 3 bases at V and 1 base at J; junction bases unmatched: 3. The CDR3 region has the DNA TGCAGTGCTAGGCCGGGACAGGGCACAGATACGCAGTATTTT. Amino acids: CSARPGQGTDTQYF.

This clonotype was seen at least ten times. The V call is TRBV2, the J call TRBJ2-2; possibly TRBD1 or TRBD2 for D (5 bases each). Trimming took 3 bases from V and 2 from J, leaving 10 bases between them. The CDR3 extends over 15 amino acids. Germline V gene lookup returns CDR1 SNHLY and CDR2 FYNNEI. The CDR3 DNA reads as TGTGCCAGCAGTGAGCGAGGGGACAACACCGGGGAGCTGTTTTTT. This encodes CASSERGDNTGELFF. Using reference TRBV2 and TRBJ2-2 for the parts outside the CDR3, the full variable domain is EPEVTQTPSHQVTQMGQEVILRCVPISNHLYFYWYRQILGQKVEFLVSFYNNEISEKSEIFDDQFSVERPDGSNFTLKIRSTKLEDSAMYFCASSERGDNTGELFFGEGSRLTVL.

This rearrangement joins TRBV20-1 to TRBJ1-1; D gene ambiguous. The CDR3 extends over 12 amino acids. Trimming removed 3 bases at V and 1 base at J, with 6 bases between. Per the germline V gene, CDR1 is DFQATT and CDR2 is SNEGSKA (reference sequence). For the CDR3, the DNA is TGCAGTGCTAGGCAGCCGAACACTGAAGCTTTCTTT. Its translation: CSARQPNTEAFF.

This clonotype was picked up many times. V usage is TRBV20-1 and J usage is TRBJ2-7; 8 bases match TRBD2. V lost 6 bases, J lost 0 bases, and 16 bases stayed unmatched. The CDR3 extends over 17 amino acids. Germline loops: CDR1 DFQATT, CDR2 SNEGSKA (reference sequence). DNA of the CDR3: TGCAGTGCCACGCTCATTAGGGGCGGGGGGCCCTCCTACGAGCAGTACTTC. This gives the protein CSATLIRGGGPSYEQYF.

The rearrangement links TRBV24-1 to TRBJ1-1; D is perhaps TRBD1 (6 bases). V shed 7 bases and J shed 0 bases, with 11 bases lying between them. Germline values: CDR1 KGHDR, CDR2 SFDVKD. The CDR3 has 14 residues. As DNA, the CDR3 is TGTGCCACCAGGGACAGCGCGATGAACACTGAAGCTTTCTTT. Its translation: CATRDSAMNTEAFF.

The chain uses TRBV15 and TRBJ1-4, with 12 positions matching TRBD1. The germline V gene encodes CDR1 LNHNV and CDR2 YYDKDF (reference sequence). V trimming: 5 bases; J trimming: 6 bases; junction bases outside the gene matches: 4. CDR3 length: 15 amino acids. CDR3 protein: CATSYGTGGDEKLFF. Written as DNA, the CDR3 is TGTGCCACCAGCTACGGGACAGGGGGCGATGAAAAACTGTTTTTT.

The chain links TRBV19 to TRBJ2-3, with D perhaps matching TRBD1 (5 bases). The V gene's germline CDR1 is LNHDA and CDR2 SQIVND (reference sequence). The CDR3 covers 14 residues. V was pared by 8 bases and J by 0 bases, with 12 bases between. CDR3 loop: CASGWTPSTDTQYF. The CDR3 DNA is TGTGCCAGTGGGTGGACACCTAGCACAGATACGCAGTATTTT.

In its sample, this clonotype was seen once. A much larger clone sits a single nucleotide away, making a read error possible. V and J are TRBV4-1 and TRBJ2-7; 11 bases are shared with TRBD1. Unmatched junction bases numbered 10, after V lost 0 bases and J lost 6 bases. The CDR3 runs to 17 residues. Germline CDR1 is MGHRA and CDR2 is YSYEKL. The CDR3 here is CASSQEGQGTGGREQYF. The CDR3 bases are TGCGCCAGCAGCCAAGAAGGGCAGGGGACAGGGGGACGCGAGCAGTACTTC.

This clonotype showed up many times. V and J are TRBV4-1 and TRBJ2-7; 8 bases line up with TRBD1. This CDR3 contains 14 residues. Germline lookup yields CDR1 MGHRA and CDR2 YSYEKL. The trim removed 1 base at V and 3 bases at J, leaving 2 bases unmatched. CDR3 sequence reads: CASSQGTGNYEQYF. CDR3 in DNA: TGCGCCAGCAGCCAAGGGACAGGGAACTACGAGCAGTACTTC.

Here the CDR3 DNA reads TGCGCCAGACCGACTAGCGGGGGGACATTATACGAGCAGTACTTC. It is translated as CARPTSGGTLYEQYF. V and J are TRBV10-1 and TRBJ2-7; 13 bases map to TRBD2. Germline V CDR1 and CDR2: WNHNN, SYGVQD (reference sequence). The trim removed 9 bases at V and 4 bases at J, leaving 9 bases unmatched. The CDR3 is 15 amino acids.

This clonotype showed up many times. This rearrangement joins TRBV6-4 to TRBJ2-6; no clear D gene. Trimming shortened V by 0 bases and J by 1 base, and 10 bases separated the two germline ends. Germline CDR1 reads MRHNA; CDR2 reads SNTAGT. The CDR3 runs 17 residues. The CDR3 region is CASSDSMRLSGANVLTF. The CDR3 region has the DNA TGTGCCAGCAGTGACTCGATGAGGCTATCTGGGGCCAACGTCCTGACTTTC.

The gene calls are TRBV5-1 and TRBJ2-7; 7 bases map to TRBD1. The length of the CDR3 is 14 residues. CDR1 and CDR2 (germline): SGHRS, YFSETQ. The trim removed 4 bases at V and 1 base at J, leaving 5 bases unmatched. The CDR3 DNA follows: TGCGCCAGCAGCAGACAGGGTGGGTCCTACGAGCAGTACTTC. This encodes CASSRQGGSYEQYF.

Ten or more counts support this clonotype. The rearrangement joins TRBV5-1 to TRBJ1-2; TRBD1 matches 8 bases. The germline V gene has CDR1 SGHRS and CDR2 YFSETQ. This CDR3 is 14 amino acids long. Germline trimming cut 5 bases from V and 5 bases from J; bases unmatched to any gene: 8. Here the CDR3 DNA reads TGCGCCAGCAGAACTGATCAGGGGGCGTATGGCTACACCTTC. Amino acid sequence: CASRTDQGAYGYTF.

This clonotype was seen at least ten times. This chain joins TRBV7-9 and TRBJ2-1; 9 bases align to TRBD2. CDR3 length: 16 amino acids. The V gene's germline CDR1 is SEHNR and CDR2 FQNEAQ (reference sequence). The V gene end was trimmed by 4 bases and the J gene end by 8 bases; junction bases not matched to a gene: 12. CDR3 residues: CASSYSSGTSLDEQFF. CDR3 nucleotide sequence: TGTGCCAGCAGCTATTCCTCCGGGACTAGCTTGGATGAGCAGTTCTTC.

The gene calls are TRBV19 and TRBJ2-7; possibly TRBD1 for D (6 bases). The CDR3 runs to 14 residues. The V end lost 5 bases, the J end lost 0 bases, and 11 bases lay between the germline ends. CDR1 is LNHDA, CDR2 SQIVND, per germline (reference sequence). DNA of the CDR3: TGTGCCAGTAGTCCGCAGGGGAGCTCCTACGAGCAGTACTTC. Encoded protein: CASSPQGSSYEQYF.

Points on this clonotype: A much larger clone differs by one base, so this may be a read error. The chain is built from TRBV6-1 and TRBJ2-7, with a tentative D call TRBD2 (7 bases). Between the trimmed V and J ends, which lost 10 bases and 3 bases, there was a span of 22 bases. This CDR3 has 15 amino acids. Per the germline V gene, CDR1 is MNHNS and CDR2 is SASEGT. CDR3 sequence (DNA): TGTGCCAACAGCCGGGACGCGGGGGCTGGCTACGAGCAGTACTTC. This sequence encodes CANSRDAGAGYEQYF.

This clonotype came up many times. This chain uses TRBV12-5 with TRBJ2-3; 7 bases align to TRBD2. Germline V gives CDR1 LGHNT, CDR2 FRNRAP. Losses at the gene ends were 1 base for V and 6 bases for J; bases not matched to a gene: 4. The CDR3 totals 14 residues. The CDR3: CASGLGLATDTQYF. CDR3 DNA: TGTGCTAGTGGTTTGGGACTAGCCACGGATACGCAGTATTTT.

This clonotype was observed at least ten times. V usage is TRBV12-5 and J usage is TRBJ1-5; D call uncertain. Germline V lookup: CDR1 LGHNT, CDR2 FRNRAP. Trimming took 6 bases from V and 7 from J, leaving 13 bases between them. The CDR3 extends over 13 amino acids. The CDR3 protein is CASGGREEQPQHF. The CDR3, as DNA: TGTGCTAGTGGGGGAAGGGAGGAACAGCCCCAGCATTTT.

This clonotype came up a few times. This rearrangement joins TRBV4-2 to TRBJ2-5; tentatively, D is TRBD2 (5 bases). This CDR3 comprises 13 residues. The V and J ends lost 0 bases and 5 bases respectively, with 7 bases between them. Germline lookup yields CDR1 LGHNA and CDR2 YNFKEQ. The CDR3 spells CASSQDSGETQYF. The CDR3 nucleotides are TGTGCCAGCAGCCAAGATTCGGGGGAGACCCAGTACTTC.

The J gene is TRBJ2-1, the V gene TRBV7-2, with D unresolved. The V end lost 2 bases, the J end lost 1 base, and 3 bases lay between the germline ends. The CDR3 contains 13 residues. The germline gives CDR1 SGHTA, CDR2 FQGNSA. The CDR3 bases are TGTGCCAGCAGCTTAACGTCCTACAATGAGCAGTTCTTC. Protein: CASSLTSYNEQFF. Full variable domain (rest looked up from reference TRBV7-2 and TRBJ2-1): GAGVSQSPSNKVTEKGKDVELRCDPISGHTALYWYRQSLGQGLEFLIYFQGNSAPDKSGLPSDRFSAERTGGSVSTLTIQRTQQEDSAVYLCASSLTSYNEQFFGPGTRLTVL.

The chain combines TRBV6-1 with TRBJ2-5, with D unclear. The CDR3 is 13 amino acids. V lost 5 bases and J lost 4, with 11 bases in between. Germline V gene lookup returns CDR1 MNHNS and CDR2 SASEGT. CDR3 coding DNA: TGTGCCAGCAGTACCTTGGGATTAGAGACCCAGTACTTC. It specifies CASSTLGLETQYF.

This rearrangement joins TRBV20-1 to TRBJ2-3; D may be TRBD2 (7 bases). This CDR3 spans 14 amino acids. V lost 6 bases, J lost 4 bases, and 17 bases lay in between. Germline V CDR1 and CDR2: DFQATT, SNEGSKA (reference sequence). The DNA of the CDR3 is TGCAGTGCCTCAGCCGGGGAGGGGGCAGATACGCAGTATTTT. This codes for CSASAGEGADTQYF.